This entry lists 11 T cell receptor beta chains sequenced from one sample in a study of T-cell reconstitution after alpha-beta-depleted transplantation in children. A TCRbeta library incorporating unique molecular identifiers was prepared. TCRdb re-called the PCR reads with MiXCR, one entry per CDR3 protein. Seen here are roughly 590,000 distinct CDR3 sequences, around a sixth observed once, and the top ten hold approximately 1%. Sequencing was performed on PBMCs from the stem cell graft donor, taken from the stem cell graft. The receptors derive from a human donor who donated a stem cell graft to a child with acute myeloid leukemia.

The chain combines TRBV7-2 with TRBJ2-3; 8 bases line up with TRBD1. CDR1 is SGHTA, CDR2 FQGNSA, per germline. The CDR3 has 16 amino acids. With 3 bases clipped from V and 3 bases from J, the junction kept 8 bases outside the gene matches. The CDR3 nucleotides read TGTGCCAGCAGCTTCTCTGAGACAGGGGCGACAGATACGCAGTATTTT. Translating it yields CASSFSETGATDTQYF.

This chain joins TRBV11-2 and TRBJ1-4; 9 nucleotides line up with TRBD1. The germline V gene has CDR1 SGHAT and CDR2 FQNNGV. The CDR3 runs 15 residues. The junction had 6 bases not matched to a gene; V was cut back by 4 bases and J by 6 bases. CDR3 region: CASSSGTGRDEKLFF. CDR3 coding DNA: TGTGCCAGCAGCTCCGGGACAGGGAGAGATGAAAAACTGTTTTTT.

This clonotype has at least ten counts. This sequence joins TRBV12-3 or TRBV12-4 and TRBJ2-7; D call uncertain. The CDR3 runs to 12 residues. Trimming shortened V by 11 bases and J by 6 bases, and 17 bases separated the two germline ends. CDR3 residues: CASHGGMSEQYF. For the CDR3, the DNA is TGTGCCTCCCACGGTGGAATGAGCGAGCAGTACTTC.

There are a few counts of this clonotype. The rearrangement uses TRBV30 and TRBJ1-5; D ambiguous. Trimming stripped 2 bases from V and 2 bases from J, with 7 bases between. CDR3 length: 13 residues. CDR1 and CDR2 (germline): GTSNPN, SVGIG (reference sequence). The CDR3 sequence: CAWSFGGNQPQHF. The DNA of the CDR3 is TGTGCCTGGAGTTTCGGTGGCAATCAGCCCCAGCATTTT.

In its sample, this clonotype was seen many times. This sequence joins TRBV20-1 and TRBJ1-2; D might be TRBD1 (5 bases). The CDR3 sequence is 12 residues long. Germline lookup yields CDR1 DFQATT and CDR2 SNEGSKA (reference sequence). Deletions cut 5 bases from V and 1 base from J, with 8 bases between. CDR3: CSASTDNYGYTF. The CDR3 bases are TGCAGTGCTTCGACAGATAACTATGGCTACACCTTC.

The chain has TRBV5-1 and TRBJ2-1; possibly TRBD1 for D (5 bases). Germline V gene sequence: CDR1 SGHRS, CDR2 YFSETQ. The V end was cut by 0 bases, the J end by 6 bases, with 13 bases between. The CDR3 contains 15 residues. This CDR3 is CASSLGGVVFNEQFF. CDR3 coding DNA: TGCGCCAGCAGCTTGGGGGGCGTGGTGTTCAATGAGCAGTTCTTC.

The chain is built from TRBV6-4 and TRBJ2-1; a possible D gene is TRBD1 (5 bases). In germline, CDR1 is MRHNA, CDR2 SNTAGT. V was pared by 10 bases and J by 2 bases, with 15 bases between. CDR3 length: 14 amino acids. CDR3 DNA sequence: TGTGCCATCAGGACATGCCAAACCTACAATGAGCAGTTCTTC. Protein product: CAIRTCQTYNEQFF.

The genes are TRBV19 and TRBJ2-3; a weak D match, TRBD2 (7 bases). CDR3 length: 14 amino acids. In germline, CDR1 is LNHDA, CDR2 SQIVND (reference sequence). The V end lost 5 bases, the J end lost 2 bases, and 11 bases lay between the germline ends. The CDR3 sequence is CASSYGGHTDTQYF. The CDR3, as DNA: TGTGCCAGTAGTTACGGGGGGCACACAGATACGCAGTATTTT.

A few counts support this clonotype. The genes are TRBV6-5 and TRBJ2-2; TRBD2 aligns across 7 bases. After removal of 4 bases from V and 1 base from J, the junction contained 3 bases not matched to a gene. Germline values: CDR1 MNHEY, CDR2 SVGAGI. The CDR3 is made up of 15 amino acids. The DNA for the CDR3 is TGTGCCAGCAGTTCACTAGCGCAGAACACCGGGGAGCTGTTTTTT. Translated: CASSSLAQNTGELFF.

The chain employs TRBV7-3 and TRBJ2-4, with 9 bases identical to TRBD1. Per the germline V gene, CDR1 is SGHTA and CDR2 is FQGTGA. The CDR3 loop spans 19 amino acids. The V segment lost 3 bases and the J segment 1 base; nucleotides outside the gene matches: 13. The CDR3 DNA sequence: TGTGCCAGCAGCTTTTTACAGGGGGCCATGGGATGGGCCAAAAACATTCAGTACTTC. Its protein product is CASSFLQGAMGWAKNIQYF.

This chain joins TRBV27 and TRBJ2-1; no clear D gene. The CDR3 consists of 14 residues. V lost 0 bases, J lost 6 bases, and 9 bases lay in between. Germline CDR1 is MNHEY and CDR2 is SMNVEV (reference sequence). The CDR3 bases are TGTGCCAGCAGTTTATCGCGGCAGAGCAATGAGCAGTTCTTC. This codes for CASSLSRQSNEQFF.